This T cell receptor beta chain is drawn from a study of CD8+CD57+ T cells in acquired aplastic anemia. This clonotype was counted many times. Investigators profiled TCR beta VDJ and CDR3 from genomic DNA template. TCRdb independently ran MiXCR on the reads; one entry per CDR3 protein. This sample has about 220,000 distinct CDR3 sequences, with approximately 35% found just once. Sequenced: sorted CD4+, CD8+, or CD8+CD57+ T cells (not recorded which) from PBMCs. The sequence came from a human donor in good health, serving as a control.

CDR3 sequence reads: CSARDMRFQETQYF. The CDR3 region has the DNA TGCAGTGCTAGAGACATGCGGTTCCAAGAGACCCAGTACTTC. The V gene is TRBV20-1, the J gene TRBJ2-5; D is ambiguous. From germline, CDR1 is DFQATT and CDR2 SNEGSKA (reference sequence). With 0 bases removed from V and 1 base from J, the gap between germline ends came to 9 bases. The CDR3 runs to 14 residues.